This T cell receptor beta chain was documented in a study of long-term antiretroviral therapy in people with HIV. Study observations and caveats: Samples were collected from the mid-2000s to the late 2010s under possibly less effective ART regimens.

A minimum of one pre-ART and two post-ART PBMC samples existed for each donor. Runs used v3.0 of the immunoSEQ assay and were done at survey level. Assay used: immunoSEQ multiplex PCR; TCRdb lists only in-frame clones, some missing. The sample contains 30,000 to 40,000 clones, 75% to 90% of which appear only once. Worth noting for this clone: Its antigen is still unknown.

V lost 2 bases and J lost 4, with 7 bases in between. CDR1 and CDR2 (germline): LNHNV, YYDKDF (reference sequence). This CDR3 has 13 residues. V and J are TRBV15 and TRBJ2-3; possible D gene TRBD2, 5 bases. This TCR was sampled from a man in his late teens or twenties with HIV. The material was unsorted PBMCs, obtained 1 year after starting antiretroviral therapy. The CDR3 protein is CATSRRLSDTQYF. The CDR3 coding sequence is TGTGCCACCAGCAGAAGACTATCAGATACGCAGTATTTT.